These 14 T cell receptor beta chains share one sample of origin, sequenced in a study of blood T cell repertoires in COVID-19. Generated by immunoSEQ multiplex PCR, the TCRdb table keeps only in-frame clones and is missing some. The sample yields 15,000 to 20,000 clones, about 86% seen once. The source material was peripheral blood. The receptor set was obtained from a human donor in a cohort sampled during active COVID-19.

This chain connects TRBV6-2 or TRBV6-3 to TRBJ2-1; the match to TRBD2 covers 9 bases. The CDR3 contains 16 residues. V lost 2 bases to trimming and J lost 0 bases; unmatched junction nucleotides: 2. Germline lookup yields CDR1 MNHEY and CDR2 SVGEGT. The CDR3 spells CASSYGLAFSYNEQFF. The CDR3 nucleotides read TGTGCCAGCAGTTACGGACTAGCGTTCTCCTACAATGAGCAGTTCTTC.

Within the sample, this clone is medium-sized. The chain employs TRBV28 and TRBJ1-6; D gene uncertain. The CDR3 covers 15 residues. Germline CDR1 and CDR2: MDHEN and SYDVKM. The germline V and J ends were trimmed by 6 bases and 0 bases, with 9 bases remaining between them. Written as DNA, the CDR3 is TGTGCCAGCAGCAGAAGGAGCTCCTATAATTCACCCCTCCACTTT. This translates into CASSRRSSYNSPLHF.

The CDR3 nucleotides read TGTGCCAGCAGCCCTCACCAGGGGACCAATTCACCCCTCCACTTT. It encodes CASSPHQGTNSPLHF. The V and J genes are TRBV9 and TRBJ1-6; the D gene is possibly TRBD1 (6 bases). Germline CDR1 is SGDLS and CDR2 is YYNGEE. Trimming cost V 4 bases and J 7 bases, with 15 bases left between them. The CDR3 runs 15 residues.

This clone was found a few times. The chain joins TRBV7-2 to TRBJ2-3; 9 nucleotides match TRBD1. CDR3 length: 16 amino acids. Germline V gene sequence: CDR1 SGHTA, CDR2 FQGNSA. Trimming at V came to 0 bases and at J to 5 bases, leaving 6 bases not matched to a gene. CDR3 sequence reads: CASSLANRGLRDTQYF. CDR3 in DNA: TGTGCCAGCAGCTTAGCGAACAGGGGGCTAAGAGATACGCAGTATTTT.

This rearrangement joins TRBV19 to TRBJ2-2; the D gene is possibly TRBD2 (6 bases). This CDR3 spans 13 amino acids. V dropped 5 bases and J dropped 5 bases, with 9 bases sitting between them. CDR1 is LNHDA and CDR2 is SQIVND in the germline V gene (reference sequence). The CDR3 bases are TGTGCCAGTAGTCCCGGACTAACCGGGGAGCTGTTTTTT. This translates into CASSPGLTGELFF.

This CDR3 is CASSYDRGRTQYF. The CDR3 bases are TGTGCCAGCAGCTACGACAGGGGACGGACCCAGTACTTC. V is TRBV6-6 and J is TRBJ2-5, with 8 bases fitting TRBD1. Germline V gene data show CDR1 as MNHNY and CDR2 as SVGAGI (reference sequence). The length of the CDR3 is 13 residues. V lost 6 bases, J lost 7 bases, and 7 bases stayed unmatched.

The rearrangement uses TRBV19 and TRBJ1-2; D gene unclear. Germline CDR1 LNHDA, CDR2 SQIVND (reference sequence). Trimming shortened V by 7 bases and J by 1 base, and 10 bases separated the two germline ends. The CDR3 contains 13 residues. The CDR3 nucleotides read TGTGCCAGTAATGAGGGAATTAACTATGGCTACACCTTC. It translates to CASNEGINYGYTF.

The chain combines TRBV19 with TRBJ2-1; the D gene is possibly TRBD1 (6 bases). The CDR3 has 13 amino acids. Germline CDR1 is LNHDA and CDR2 is SQIVND (reference sequence). The V and J ends lost 3 bases and 7 bases respectively, with 10 bases between them. The CDR3 DNA is TGTGCCAGTAGTATGACAGGTTGGAATGAGCAGTTCTTC. As protein: CASSMTGWNEQFF.

The chain combines TRBV5-1 with TRBJ1-1, with a weak D call TRBD1 (5 bases). The CDR3 is 14 amino acids. CDR1 SGHRS and CDR2 YFSETQ come from the germline V gene. V lost 1 base and J lost 6, with 13 bases in between. CDR3 in DNA: TGCGCCAGCAGCTTGAGCCAGGGTATGGCTGAAGCTTTCTTT. Translating gives CASSLSQGMAEAFF.

This rearrangement joins TRBV6-5 to TRBJ2-5; the match to TRBD2 covers 10 bases. CDR3 length: 14 residues. The germline V gene encodes CDR1 MNHEY and CDR2 SVGAGI. The V gene end was trimmed by 8 bases and the J gene end by 4 bases; junction bases not matched to a gene: 7. The CDR3 here is CASRGLAGVETQYF. CDR3 nucleotides: TGTGCCAGCCGAGGGCTAGCGGGGGTAGAGACCCAGTACTTC.

The rearrangement links TRBV27 to TRBJ2-3; D uncertain. The CDR3 totals 11 residues. Germline values: CDR1 MNHEY, CDR2 SMNVEV (reference sequence). V lost 5 bases to trimming and J lost 5 bases, with 5 bases between them. The CDR3 region has the DNA TGTGCCAGCAGTAGCGTAGATACGCAGTATTTT. It encodes CASSSVDTQYF.

This clone was seen only a few times. The rearrangement uses TRBV3-1 (or the pseudogene TRBV3-2) and TRBJ2-5, with 8 bases that match TRBD2. Germline V gives CDR1 LGHDT, CDR2 YNNKEL (reference sequence). CDR3 size: 13 residues. V was clipped by 4 bases and J by 5 bases; unmatched bases: 3. The CDR3 DNA is TGTGCCAGCAGCCGCGGGGGGACTGAGACCCAGTACTTC. Protein: CASSRGGTETQYF.

The V call is TRBV9, the J call TRBJ1-2; TRBD1 might be the D (5 bases). Germline-derived CDR1 and CDR2 are SGDLS and YYNGEE. Trimming left V 4 bases short and J 2 bases short, with 15 bases between. The CDR3 spans 15 residues. The CDR3 DNA follows: TGTGCCAGCAGCCCTGGGACTCGGCCCAACTATGGCTACACCTTC. This sequence encodes CASSPGTRPNYGYTF.

This clone appeared a single time. J is TRBJ2-7 and V is TRBV10-3; 9 bases line up with TRBD1. Trimming at V came to 6 bases and at J to 2 bases, leaving 8 bases not matched to a gene. The CDR3 spans 15 residues. Germline V lookup: CDR1 ENHRY, CDR2 SYGVKD. The CDR3 loop reads CAIRNPGQGTYEQYF. The DNA for the CDR3 is TGTGCCATCAGAAATCCGGGACAGGGAACCTACGAGCAGTACTTC.